These T cell receptor beta chains were read from a single sample in a study of T cell changes during pregnancy in multiple sclerosis. Profiled with immunoSEQ multiplex PCR; TCRdb holds only in-frame clones, not every one. The data contain approximately 83,000 clones, approximately 94% of them seen just once; the ten biggest clones take up around 2.2%. The material sequenced was peripheral blood, taken in the third trimester of pregnancy. The receptors were sampled from a female donor with multiple sclerosis, enrolled in a pregnancy study. Both conserved end residues are part of each CDR3. Fields, in order: clone size, J gene, V gene, D gene, CDR3 DNA, CDR3 protein. D genes are given only for firm matches. Clone size appears in some rows only: once, few, many, or a class for an expanded clone.

>NA|TRBJ1-2|TRBV10-3|NA
TGTGCCATCGATTCGGGGAACTATGGCTACACCTTC
CAIDSGNYGYTF
>NA|TRBJ2-7|TRBV2|NA
TGTGCCAGCAGTGGGTACAGGTCCAACGAGCAGTACTTC
CASSGYRSNEQYF
>once|TRBJ1-1|TRBV5-5|TRBD1
TGTGCCAGCAGCTTCCGGGACAGGGGGAACACTGAAGCTTTCTTT
CASSFRDRGNTEAFF
>NA|TRBJ2-1|TRBV5-1|TRBD2
TGCGCCAGCAGTACTAGCGGTTACAATGAGCAGTTCTTC
CASSTSGYNEQFF
>NA|TRBJ2-1|TRBV19|TRBD2
TGTGCCAGTAGTTGGCGGGAGGGCCGGAATGAGCAGTTCTTC
CASSWREGRNEQFF
>NA|TRBJ2-7|TRBV4-2|NA
TGTGCCAGCAGCCAAGATAGACACAACGAGCAGTACTTC
CASSQDRHNEQYF
>once|TRBJ1-5|TRBV7-8|TRBD1
TGTGCCAGCAGCCGGACGGACAGGGGCGGTCAGCCCCAGCATTTT
CASSRTDRGGQPQHF
>NA|TRBJ2-2|TRBV6-6|NA
TGTGCCAGCAGAACAGGGTGGCCCGGGGAGCTGTTTTTT
CASRTGWPGELFF
>NA|TRBJ2-2|TRBV4-2|NA
TGTGCCAGCAGCCAAGAGGAGCAAGAAACCGGGGAGCTGTTTTTT
CASSQEEQETGELFF
>NA|TRBJ2-1|TRBV6-1|TRBD1
TGTGCCAGCCGGGACAGGGGGTACAATGAGCAGTTCTTC
CASRDRGYNEQFF
>NA|TRBJ2-1|TRBV15|NA
TGTGCCACCAGCAGAGGAAGGGAGTCGTACAATGAGCAGTTCTTC
CATSRGRESYNEQFF
>NA|TRBJ2-5|TRBV5-1|NA
TGCGCCAGCAGCTTAAGCCACAGGGAAAGACAAGAGACCCAGTACTTC
CASSLSHRERQETQYF
>NA|TRBJ1-1|TRBV7-2|NA
TGTGCCAGCAGCTTCAGGGCTGGGAACACTGAAGCTTTCTTT
CASSFRAGNTEAFF
>NA|TRBJ1-1|TRBV11-2|NA
TGTGCCAGCAGCTTAATACAGAGGAACACTGAAGCTTTCTTT
CASSLIQRNTEAFF
>NA|TRBJ2-3|TRBV7-8|NA
TGTGCCAGCAGCTTTAACTCAGATACGCAGTATTTT
CASSFNSDTQYF
>NA|TRBJ2-7|TRBV30|NA
TGTGCCTGCCTGGGGGCGGGAGTGCAGACGGGGCAGTACTTC
CACLGAGVQTGQYF
>NA|TRBJ1-1|TRBV27|TRBD1
TGTGCCAGCAGTTTAGGGACAGGGGGCACTGAAGCTTTCTTT
CASSLGTGGTEAFF
>NA|TRBJ2-2|TRBV7-6|NA
TGTGCCAGCAGCTTAGTGGGCAGGGGTCAGGACACCGGGGAGCTGTTTTTT
CASSLVGRGQDTGELFF
>NA|TRBJ1-3|TRBV28|TRBD1
TGTGCCAGCAGTTCCCTCGACAGGGGGGACTCTGGAAACACCATATATTTT
CASSSLDRGDSGNTIYF
>NA|TRBJ2-7|TRBV4-3|TRBD2
TGCGCCAGCAGCCAAGGGCTAGCGGGAGCCTACGAGCAGTACTTC
CASSQGLAGAYEQYF
>NA|TRBJ2-1|TRBV19|NA
TGTGCCAGTAGCTTGCGGACAAGCTCCTACAATGAGCAGTTCTTC
CASSLRTSSYNEQFF
>NA|TRBJ2-1|TRBV29-1|NA
TGCAGCGTCGATCGGACAGTGTCCTACAATGAGCAGTTCTTC
CSVDRTVSYNEQFF
>once|TRBJ2-2|TRBV4-1|NA
TGCGCCAGCAGCCCCGCCGGGGTGGGCACCGGGGAGCTGTTTTTT
CASSPAGVGTGELFF
>NA|TRBJ2-5|TRBV7-3|NA
TGTGCCAGCAGCTTAAGTGCAGGGGAACAAGAGACCCAGTACTTC
CASSLSAGEQETQYF
>NA|TRBJ2-7|TRBV2|NA
TGTGCCAGCACGCAGGGAACCTACGAGCAGTACTTC
CASTQGTYEQYF
>NA|TRBJ2-2|TRBV19|TRBD2
TGTGCCAGTAGTATTCTAGCGGGAGAAACCGGGGAGCTGTTTTTT
CASSILAGETGELFF
>NA|TRBJ2-5|TRBV15|TRBD2
TGTGCCACCAGCAGAGATAACCTAGCGGAAGAGACCCAGTACTTC
CATSRDNLAEETQYF
>NA|TRBJ2-1|TRBV10-3|TRBD2
TGTGCCATCAGTGAGTCGAGAGGAAAGCGGGAGTCCCACAATGAGCAGTTCTTC
CAISESRGKRESHNEQFF
>NA|TRBJ1-3|TRBV5-1|NA
TGCGCCAGCAGCTCTACAGGGCTGGCTGGAAACACCATATATTTT
CASSSTGLAGNTIYF
>once|TRBJ2-7|TRBV27|NA
TGTGCCAGCAGTTCCGTGTCCTACGAGCAGTACTTC
CASSSVSYEQYF
>NA|TRBJ2-1|TRBV29-1|TRBD2
TGCAGCGCTAAAAGAACTCCTAGCGGGAGTAATGAGCAGTTCTTC
CSAKRTPSGSNEQFF
>NA|TRBJ2-1|TRBV7-2|NA
TGTGCCAGCACCCCGAGGCTAGCTCTGAATGAGCAGTTCTTC
CASTPRLALNEQFF
>NA|TRBJ1-2|TRBV2|TRBD1
TGTGCCAGCAGTGGTCACAGGGGGCCGCATGGCTACACCTTC
CASSGHRGPHGYTF
>NA|TRBJ2-2|TRBV19|NA
TGTGCCAGTAGTATAGATCTAGGGGAGCTGTTTTTT
CASSIDLGELFF
>few|TRBJ1-5|TRBV28|NA
TGTGCCAGCAGTTTGGAGTCCAATCAGCCCCAGCATTTT
CASSLESNQPQHF
>NA|TRBJ2-7|TRBV5-4|TRBD1
TGTGCCAGCAGCTTTTCTGGGGCAGGGGGCTACGAGCAGTACTTC
CASSFSGAGGYEQYF
>NA|TRBJ2-5|TRBV7-7|TRBD1
TGTGCTAGCAGCCGACTACAGGGGGCTAGGGAGACCCAGTACTTC
CASSRLQGARETQYF
>once|TRBJ2-3|TRBV9|TRBD2
TGTGCCAGCAGCGTAGCACCAGCGGGAGGGCGGGCAGATACGCAGTATTTT
CASSVAPAGGRADTQYF
>NA|TRBJ2-3|TRBV5-4|TRBD2
TGTGCCAGCAGCCCCGGAGCAGGGAGGGCGCAGTATTTT
CASSPGAGRAQYF
>NA|TRBJ1-1|TRBV16|NA
TGTGCCAGCAGGGGGGCTTCCCCAGAAGCTTTCTTT
CASRGASPEAFF
>NA|TRBJ2-2|TRBV9|NA
TGTGCCAGCAGCGTAGAAGTAGACGGGACCGGGGAGCTGTTTTTT
CASSVEVDGTGELFF
>once|TRBJ1-5|TRBV19|NA
TGTGCCAGTAGTCCCAGACTTAGCAATCAGCCCCAGCATTTT
CASSPRLSNQPQHF
>NA|TRBJ2-1|TRBV13|TRBD1
TGTGCCAGCAGCTTAGGGGGGACAGGGCGCTCCTACAATGAGCAGTTCTTC
CASSLGGTGRSYNEQFF
>NA|TRBJ2-7|TRBV5-1|NA
TGCGCCAGCAGCTTGGTTTTAGGGACATACGAGCAGTACTTC
CASSLVLGTYEQYF
>NA|TRBJ2-6|TRBV2|NA
TGTGCCAGCAGTGGCCAGATCTCTGGGGCCAACGTCCTGACTTTC
CASSGQISGANVLTF
>NA|TRBJ2-3|TRBV13|TRBD2
TGTGCCAGCAGCCTGGGGACTAGCGGGAGCCCAGATACGCAGTATTTT
CASSLGTSGSPDTQYF
>NA|TRBJ2-3|TRBV27|TRBD2
TGTGCCAGCAGTTCTCCTAGCGGACGAGGCACAGATACGCAGTATTTT
CASSSPSGRGTDTQYF
>NA|TRBJ2-5|TRBV5-6|NA
TGTGCCAGCAGCTTGGTAAAGTGGAGAGAGTTGAAGACCCAGTACTTC
CASSLVKWRELKTQYF
>NA|TRBJ2-7|TRBV2|TRBD1
TGTGCCAGCAGTGAGGCCCGGGACAGATCCTACGAGCAGTACTTC
CASSEARDRSYEQYF
>NA|TRBJ2-2|TRBV6-5|NA
TGTGCCAGCAGTTGGACGGGAGAGTCCGGGGAGCTGTTTTTT
CASSWTGESGELFF